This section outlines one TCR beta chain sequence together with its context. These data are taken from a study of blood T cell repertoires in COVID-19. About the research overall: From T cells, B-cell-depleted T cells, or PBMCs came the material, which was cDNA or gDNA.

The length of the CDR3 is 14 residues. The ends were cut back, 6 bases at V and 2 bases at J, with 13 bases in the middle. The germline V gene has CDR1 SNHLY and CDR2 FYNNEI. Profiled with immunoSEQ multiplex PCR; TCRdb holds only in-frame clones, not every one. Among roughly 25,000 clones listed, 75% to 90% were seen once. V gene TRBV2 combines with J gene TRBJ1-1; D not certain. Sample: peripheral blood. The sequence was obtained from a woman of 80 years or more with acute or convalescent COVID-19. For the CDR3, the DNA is TGTGCCAGCAGGCGATCACGAGGAAACACTGAAGCTTTCTTT. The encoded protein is CASRRSRGNTEAFF.